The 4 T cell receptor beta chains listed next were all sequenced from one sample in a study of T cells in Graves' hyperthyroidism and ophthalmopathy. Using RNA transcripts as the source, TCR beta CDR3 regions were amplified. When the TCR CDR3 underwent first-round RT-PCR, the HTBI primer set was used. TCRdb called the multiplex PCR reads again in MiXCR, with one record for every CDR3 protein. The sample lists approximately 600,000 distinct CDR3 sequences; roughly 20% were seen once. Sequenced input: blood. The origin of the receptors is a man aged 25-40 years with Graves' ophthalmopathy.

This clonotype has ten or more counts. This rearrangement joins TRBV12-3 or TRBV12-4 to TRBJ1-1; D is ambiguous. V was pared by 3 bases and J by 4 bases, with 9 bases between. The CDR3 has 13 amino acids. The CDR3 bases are TGTGCCAGCAGTTTCGCGGGCGGCACTGAAGCTTTCTTT. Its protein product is CASSFAGGTEAFF.

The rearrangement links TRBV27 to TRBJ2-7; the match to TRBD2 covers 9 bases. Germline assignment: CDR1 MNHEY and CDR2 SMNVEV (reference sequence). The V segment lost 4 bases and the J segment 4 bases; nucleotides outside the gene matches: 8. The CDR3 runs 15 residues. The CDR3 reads CASSWDSGSGYEQYF. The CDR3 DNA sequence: TGTGCCAGCAGTTGGGATAGCGGGAGCGGGTACGAGCAGTACTTC.

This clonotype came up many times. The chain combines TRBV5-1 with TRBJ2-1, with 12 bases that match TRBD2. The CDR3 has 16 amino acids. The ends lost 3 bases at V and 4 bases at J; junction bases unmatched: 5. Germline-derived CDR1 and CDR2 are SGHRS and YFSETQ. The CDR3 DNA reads TGCGCCAGCAGCTCCCGGCTAGCGGGAGGGTACAATGAGCAGTTCTTC. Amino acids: CASSSRLAGGYNEQFF.

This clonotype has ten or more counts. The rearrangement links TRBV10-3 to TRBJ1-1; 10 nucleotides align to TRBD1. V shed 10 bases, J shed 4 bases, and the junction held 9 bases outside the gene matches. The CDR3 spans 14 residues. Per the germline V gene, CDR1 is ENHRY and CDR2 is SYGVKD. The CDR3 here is CASNAGTGVTEAFF. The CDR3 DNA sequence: TGTGCCAGCAATGCCGGGACAGGGGTCACTGAAGCTTTCTTT.